One sample yielded the 19 T cell receptor beta chains listed below, sequenced in a study of cytomegalovirus exposure and HLA in healthy donors (dated by TCRdb to about 2017). Library method: the immunoSEQ multiplex PCR assay. The table comes from immuneACCESS by way of TCRdb, which keeps in-frame sequences with V and J called. Part of the clones is missing from these tables; in studies checked, under half for an unresolved V gene and the rest for unknown reasons. Across this sample there are roughly 130,000 clones, with less than 90% seen only once. The ten biggest clones cover roughly 3% of the sample. The sequencing sample was made of PBMCs. The receptor source for this set is a man younger than 30 in good health and CMV-seronegative.

V is TRBV30 and J is TRBJ2-7; 9 bases are shared with TRBD2. The CDR3 is made up of 15 amino acids. J gave up 2 bases and V 0 bases, and 5 bases lay outside the gene matches. Germline V lookup: CDR1 GTSNPN, CDR2 SVGIG (reference sequence). Here the CDR3 reads CAWSVLSGRTYEQYF. DNA for the CDR3: TGTGCCTGGAGTGTACTTAGCGGGAGAACCTACGAGCAGTACTTC.

The CDR3 reads CASSLAVQGAILTEAFF. CDR3 sequence (DNA): TGTGCCAGCAGCTTGGCGGTCCAGGGGGCGATTCTAACGGAAGCTTTCTTT. The chain carries TRBV5-4 and TRBJ1-1; 8 bases agree with TRBD1. This CDR3 comprises 17 residues. Trimming removed 0 bases from V and 8 bases from J; junction bases left unmatched: 15. Germline V lookup: CDR1 SGHNT, CDR2 YYREEE (reference sequence).

This chain connects TRBV5-1 to TRBJ1-1; weak D call: TRBD1 (6 bases). With 1 base removed from V and 3 bases from J, the gap between germline ends came to 13 bases. CDR1 and CDR2 (germline): SGHRS, YFSETQ. CDR3 length: 15 amino acids. For the CDR3, the DNA is TGCGCCAGCAGCTTGAACCTACAGGGAGACACTGAAGCTTTCTTT. Its protein is CASSLNLQGDTEAFF.

This chain uses TRBV6-1 with TRBJ2-7, with D possibly TRBD1 on 5 matching bases. Trimming removed 7 bases at V and 4 bases at J, with 14 bases between. The CDR3 extends over 13 amino acids. Per the germline V gene, CDR1 is MNHNS and CDR2 is SASEGT. The chain's CDR3 is CASTETAGYEQYF. The CDR3 DNA sequence: TGTGCCAGCACCGAAACCGCAGGGTACGAGCAGTACTTC.

The chain uses TRBV6-5 and TRBJ2-7; 7 bases are shared with TRBD1. Germline assignment: CDR1 MNHEY and CDR2 SVGAGI. The CDR3 contains 14 residues. V lost 5 bases, J lost 2 bases, and 6 bases stayed unmatched. This CDR3 is CASSAGTVPYEQYF. Written as DNA, the CDR3 is TGTGCCAGCAGTGCCGGGACAGTACCCTACGAGCAGTACTTC.

CDR3 loop: CASRPAGSGGFFTQYF. CDR3 DNA: TGTGCCAGTAGGCCAGCAGGGTCGGGAGGATTTTTTACGCAGTATTTT. V usage is TRBV19 and J usage is TRBJ2-3, with TRBD2 matching over 7 bases. V shed 6 bases, J shed 8 bases, and the junction held 17 bases outside the gene matches. Germline CDR1 reads LNHDA; CDR2 reads SQIVND (reference sequence). This CDR3 comprises 16 residues. The full variable domain, completed using reference TRBV19 and TRBJ2-3, is DGGITQSPKYLFRKEGQNVTLSCEQNLNHDAMYWYRQDPGQGLRLIYYSQIVNDFQKGDIAEGYSVSREKKESFPLTVTSAQKNPTAFYLCASRPAGSGGFFTQYFGPGTRLTVL.

V gene TRBV4-3 combines with J gene TRBJ2-1; TRBD2 is a possible D gene (5 bases). CDR3 length: 15 amino acids. Trimming took off 1 base at V and 0 bases at J, with 7 bases between the two ends. CDR1 LGHNA and CDR2 YSLEER come from the germline V gene. The CDR3 sequence is CASSQAGSSYNEQFF. The CDR3 DNA reads as TGCGCCAGCAGCCAAGCGGGAAGCTCCTACAATGAGCAGTTCTTC.

The chain has TRBV27 and TRBJ1-1; D is undetermined. CDR3 length: 15 residues. V lost 0 bases to trimming and J lost 4 bases, with 12 bases between them. From germline, CDR1 is MNHEY and CDR2 SMNVEV (reference sequence). The DNA of the CDR3 is TGTGCCAGCAGTTTATCGAGAGGTCTAGCCACTGAAGCTTTCTTT. This translates into CASSLSRGLATEAFF.

The chain is built from TRBV27 and TRBJ2-1, with TRBD2 matching 7 bases. The CDR3 contains 16 residues. CDR1 is MNHEY and CDR2 is SMNVEV in the germline V gene (reference sequence). The V segment lost 0 bases and the J segment 5 bases; nucleotides outside the gene matches: 7. CDR3 bases: TGTGCCAGCAGTTTATCGAATAGCGGGTTCAACAATGAGCAGTTCTTC. This sequence encodes CASSLSNSGFNNEQFF.

This sequence joins TRBV6-6 and TRBJ2-1; D not certain. V was cut by 4 bases and J by 0 bases, with 7 bases left in between. This CDR3 has 14 residues. Germline V lookup: CDR1 MNHNY, CDR2 SVGAGI (reference sequence). The CDR3 DNA sequence: TGTGCCAGCAGTTTAGATGGCTCCTACAATGAGCAGTTCTTC. It is translated as CASSLDGSYNEQFF.

This chain links TRBV27 with TRBJ1-1; D is undetermined. Trimming removed 0 bases at V and 5 bases at J, with 7 bases between. CDR1 and CDR2 from the germline V gene are MNHEY and SMNVEV (reference sequence). The CDR3 is 13 residues long. The CDR3 DNA is TGTGCCAGCAGTTTATCCCGCGAGACTGAAGCTTTCTTT. Translation gives CASSLSRETEAFF.

The V gene is TRBV13, the J gene TRBJ2-7; 8 nucleotides match TRBD1. Per germline, CDR1 PRHDT and CDR2 FYEKMQ (reference sequence). The CDR3 is 15 residues long. The V segment lost 4 bases and the J segment 0 bases; nucleotides outside the gene matches: 5. In DNA form, the CDR3 reads TGTGCCAGCAGCTGGGGGGACAGGACCTCCTACGAGCAGTACTTC. The encoded protein is CASSWGDRTSYEQYF.

The chain employs TRBV6-5 and TRBJ1-4; possible D gene TRBD1, 5 bases. The germline V and J ends were trimmed by 6 bases and 6 bases, with 14 bases remaining between them. The CDR3 has 14 residues. The germline V gene has CDR1 MNHEY and CDR2 SVGAGI. CDR3 nucleotide sequence: TGTGCCAGCAGGGAACAGGTTGGGGATGAAAAACTGTTTTTT. Residues: CASREQVGDEKLFF.

The chain recombines TRBV19 with TRBJ2-7, with a possible D match to TRBD2 (6 bases). CDR1 LNHDA and CDR2 SQIVND come from the germline V gene (reference sequence). The V gene lost 4 bases and the J gene lost 3 bases, with 13 bases spanning the gap. There are 14 residues in the CDR3. Written as DNA, the CDR3 is TGTGCCAGTAGTACGGGACTGAGGGACTACGAGCAGTACTTC. Translated: CASSTGLRDYEQYF.

The chain couples TRBV6-1 to TRBJ2-3; 11 bases map to TRBD2. Germline trimming cut 11 bases from V and 4 bases from J; bases unmatched to any gene: 8. CDR3 length: 14 amino acids. The germline gives CDR1 MNHNS, CDR2 SASEGT. This chain's CDR3 is CAATLAGGPDTQYF. The CDR3 DNA follows: TGTGCCGCCACTTTAGCGGGAGGGCCAGATACGCAGTATTTT.

This chain joins TRBV6-6 and TRBJ2-2, with TRBD1 matching 10 bases. CDR1 is MNHNY, CDR2 SVGAGI, per germline (reference sequence). CDR3 length: 16 residues. The junction had 9 bases not matched to a gene; V was cut back by 5 bases and J by 6 bases. The CDR3 loop is CASSPQVGQGAGELFF. CDR3 coding DNA: TGTGCCAGCAGTCCACAAGTAGGACAGGGGGCCGGGGAGCTGTTTTTT.

The chain joins TRBV4-3 to TRBJ2-1; 14 nucleotides line up with TRBD2. Germline trimming cut 5 bases from V and 0 bases from J; bases unmatched to any gene: 12. CDR3 length: 20 residues. Germline V gene data show CDR1 as LGHNA and CDR2 as YSLEER. CDR3 sequence reads: CASSRGVGLAGESSYNEQFF. The CDR3 DNA reads as TGCGCCAGCAGCAGAGGGGTGGGACTAGCGGGAGAGAGCTCCTACAATGAGCAGTTCTTC.

This clone was seen a few times. The gene calls are TRBV6-1 and TRBJ1-1; tentatively, D is TRBD1 (6 bases). Germline loops: CDR1 MNHNS, CDR2 SASEGT. CDR3 length equals 15 residues. Trimming cost V 4 bases and J 0 bases, with 12 bases left between them. The chain's CDR3 is CASSAGVGMNTEAFF. CDR3 DNA sequence: TGTGCCAGCAGTGCAGGGGTAGGCATGAACACTGAAGCTTTCTTT.

This chain connects TRBV9 to TRBJ1-1; TRBD1 might be the D (6 bases). Germline V gene lookup returns CDR1 SGDLS and CDR2 YYNGEE. The V gene lost 2 bases and the J gene lost 7 bases, with 18 bases spanning the gap. This CDR3 is built from 15 residues. The CDR3 here is CASSVSGGAGDEAFF. In nucleotides, the CDR3 is TGTGCCAGCAGCGTCTCTGGGGGGGCGGGCGATGAAGCTTTCTTT.